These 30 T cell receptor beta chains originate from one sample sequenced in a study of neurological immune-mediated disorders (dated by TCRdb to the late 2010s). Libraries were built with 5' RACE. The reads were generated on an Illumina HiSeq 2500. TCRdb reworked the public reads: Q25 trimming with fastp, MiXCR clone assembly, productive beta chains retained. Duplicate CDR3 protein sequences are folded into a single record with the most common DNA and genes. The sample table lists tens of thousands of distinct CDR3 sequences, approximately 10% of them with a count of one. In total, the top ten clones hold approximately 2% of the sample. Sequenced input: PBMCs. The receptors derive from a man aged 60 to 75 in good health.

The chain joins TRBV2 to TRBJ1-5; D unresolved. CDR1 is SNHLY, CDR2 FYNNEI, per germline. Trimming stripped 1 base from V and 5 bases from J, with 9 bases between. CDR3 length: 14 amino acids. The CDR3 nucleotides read TGTGCCAGCAGTGAAGATCTAAATTATCAGCCCCAGCATTTT. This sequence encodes CASSEDLNYQPQHF. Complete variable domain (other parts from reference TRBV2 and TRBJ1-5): EPEVTQTPSHQVTQMGQEVILRCVPISNHLYFYWYRQILGQKVEFLVSFYNNEISEKSEIFDDQFSVERPDGSNFTLKIRSTKLEDSAMYFCASSEDLNYQPQHFGDGTRLSIL.

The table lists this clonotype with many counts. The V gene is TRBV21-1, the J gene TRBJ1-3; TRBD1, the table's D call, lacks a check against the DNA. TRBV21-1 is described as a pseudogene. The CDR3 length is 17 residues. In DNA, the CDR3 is TGTGCCAGCAGCAAGAGTGTGGGGCGTCGATCTGGAAACACCATATATTTT. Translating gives CASSKSVGRRSGNTIYF.

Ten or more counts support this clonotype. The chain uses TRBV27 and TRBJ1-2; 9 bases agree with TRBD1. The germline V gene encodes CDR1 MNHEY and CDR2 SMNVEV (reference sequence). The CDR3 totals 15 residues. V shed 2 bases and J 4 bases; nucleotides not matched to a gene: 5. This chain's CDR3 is CASSLLTGGVYGYTF. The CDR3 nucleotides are TGTGCCAGCAGTTTACTGACAGGGGGGGTCTATGGCTACACCTTC.

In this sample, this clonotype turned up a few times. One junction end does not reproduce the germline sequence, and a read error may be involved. Written as DNA, the CDR3 is TGTGCCAGCAGCTTAGGAGGACCCCGGCAGGACTTC. This codes for CASSLGGPRQDF. The chain uses TRBV7-9 and TRBJ2-4; no definite D call. CDR1 is SEHNR and CDR2 is FQNEAQ in the germline V gene (reference sequence). The CDR3 contains 12 residues.

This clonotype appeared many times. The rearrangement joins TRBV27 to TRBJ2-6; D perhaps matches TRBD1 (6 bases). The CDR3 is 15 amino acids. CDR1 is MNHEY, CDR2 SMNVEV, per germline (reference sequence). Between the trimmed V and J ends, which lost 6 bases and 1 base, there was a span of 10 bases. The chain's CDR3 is CASRPRGSGANVLTF. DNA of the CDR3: TGTGCCAGCAGACCGAGGGGGTCTGGGGCCAACGTCCTGACTTTC.

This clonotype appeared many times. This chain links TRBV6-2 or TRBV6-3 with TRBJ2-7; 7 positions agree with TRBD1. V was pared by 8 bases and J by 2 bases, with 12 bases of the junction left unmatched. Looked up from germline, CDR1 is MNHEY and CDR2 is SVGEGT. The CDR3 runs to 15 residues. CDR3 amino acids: CASHRATGIPYEQYF. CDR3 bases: TGTGCCAGCCATAGGGCGACAGGGATCCCCTACGAGCAGTACTTC.

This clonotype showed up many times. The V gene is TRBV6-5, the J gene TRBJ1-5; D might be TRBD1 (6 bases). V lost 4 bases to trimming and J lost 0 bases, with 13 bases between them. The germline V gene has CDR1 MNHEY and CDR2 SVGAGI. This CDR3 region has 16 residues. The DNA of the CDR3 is TGTGCCAGCAGTTTAAGGGGGACGTATAGCAATCAGCCCCAGCATTTT. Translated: CASSLRGTYSNQPQHF.

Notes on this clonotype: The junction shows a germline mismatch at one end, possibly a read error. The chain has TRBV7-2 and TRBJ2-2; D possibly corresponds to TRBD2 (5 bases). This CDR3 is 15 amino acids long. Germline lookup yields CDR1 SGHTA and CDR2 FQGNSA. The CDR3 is CASSLLGPSTGELFF. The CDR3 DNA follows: TGTGCCAGCAGCTTACTCGGGCCGAGCACCGGGGAGCTGTTTTTC.

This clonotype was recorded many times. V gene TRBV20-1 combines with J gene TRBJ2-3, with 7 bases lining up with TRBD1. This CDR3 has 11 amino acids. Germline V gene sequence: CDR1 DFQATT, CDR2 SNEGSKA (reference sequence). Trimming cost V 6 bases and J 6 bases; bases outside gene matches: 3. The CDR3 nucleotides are TGCAGTGCAACCAGGGGGGATACGCAGTATTTT. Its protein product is CSATRGDTQYF.

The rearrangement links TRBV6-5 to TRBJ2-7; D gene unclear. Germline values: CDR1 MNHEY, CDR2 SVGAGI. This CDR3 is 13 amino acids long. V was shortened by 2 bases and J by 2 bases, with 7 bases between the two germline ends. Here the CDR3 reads CASSYGRTYEQYF. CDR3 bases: TGTGCCAGCAGTTACGGTCGGACCTACGAGCAGTACTTC.

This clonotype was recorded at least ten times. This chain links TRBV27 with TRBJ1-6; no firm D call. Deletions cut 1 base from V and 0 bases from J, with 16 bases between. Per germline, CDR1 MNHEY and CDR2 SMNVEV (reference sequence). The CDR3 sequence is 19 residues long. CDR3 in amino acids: CASSLFGPGKSSYNSPLHF. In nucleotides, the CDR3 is TGTGCCAGCAGTTTATTCGGACCCGGAAAAAGCTCCTATAATTCACCCCTCCACTTT.

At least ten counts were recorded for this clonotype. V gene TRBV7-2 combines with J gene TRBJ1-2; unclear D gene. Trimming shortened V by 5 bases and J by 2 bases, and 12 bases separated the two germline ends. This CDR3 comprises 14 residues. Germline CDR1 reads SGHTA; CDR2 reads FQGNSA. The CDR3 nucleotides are TGTGCCAGCAGCCTAAGGCGGGGAAACTATGGCTACACCTTC. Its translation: CASSLRRGNYGYTF.

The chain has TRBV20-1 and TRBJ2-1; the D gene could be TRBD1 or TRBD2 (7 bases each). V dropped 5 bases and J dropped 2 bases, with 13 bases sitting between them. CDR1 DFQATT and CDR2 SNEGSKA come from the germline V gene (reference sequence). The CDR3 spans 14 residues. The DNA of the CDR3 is TGCAGTGCTCCGCAGGGGGGGCCCTACAATGAGCAGTTCTTC. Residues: CSAPQGGPYNEQFF.

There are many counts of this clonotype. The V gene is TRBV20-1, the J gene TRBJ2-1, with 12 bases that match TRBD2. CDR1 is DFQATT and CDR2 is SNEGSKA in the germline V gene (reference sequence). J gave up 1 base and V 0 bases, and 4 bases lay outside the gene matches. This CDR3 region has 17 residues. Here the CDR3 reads CSARDGTSGRSYNEQFF. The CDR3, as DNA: TGCAGTGCTAGAGATGGGACTAGCGGGCGATCCTACAATGAGCAGTTCTTC.

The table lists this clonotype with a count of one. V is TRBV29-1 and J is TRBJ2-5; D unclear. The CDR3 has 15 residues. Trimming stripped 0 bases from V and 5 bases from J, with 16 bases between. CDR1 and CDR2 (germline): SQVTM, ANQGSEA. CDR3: CSVEDPPWRRETQYF. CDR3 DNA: TGCAGCGTTGAAGATCCGCCTTGGCGCCGGGAGACCCAGTACTTC. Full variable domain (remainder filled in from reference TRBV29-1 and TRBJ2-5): SAVISQKPSRDICQRGTSLTIQCQVDSQVTMMFWYRQQPGQSLTLIATANQGSEATYESGFVIDKFPISRPNLTFSTLTVSNMSPEDSSIYLCSVEDPPWRRETQYFGPGTRLLVL.

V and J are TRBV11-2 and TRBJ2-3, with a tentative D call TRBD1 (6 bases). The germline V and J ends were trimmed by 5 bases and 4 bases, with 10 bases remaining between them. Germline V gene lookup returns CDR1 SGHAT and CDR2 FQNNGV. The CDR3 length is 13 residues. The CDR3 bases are TGTGCCAGCAGCCGGTGGGGGCCAGATACGCAGTATTTT. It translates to CASSRWGPDTQYF.

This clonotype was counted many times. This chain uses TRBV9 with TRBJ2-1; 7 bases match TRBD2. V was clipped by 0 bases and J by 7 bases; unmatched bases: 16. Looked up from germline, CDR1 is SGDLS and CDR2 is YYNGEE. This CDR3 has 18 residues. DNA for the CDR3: TGTGCCAGCAGCGTAGGCGGGGGAACCGCCTACTCTGAGAATGAGCAGTTCTTC. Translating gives CASSVGGGTAYSENEQFF.

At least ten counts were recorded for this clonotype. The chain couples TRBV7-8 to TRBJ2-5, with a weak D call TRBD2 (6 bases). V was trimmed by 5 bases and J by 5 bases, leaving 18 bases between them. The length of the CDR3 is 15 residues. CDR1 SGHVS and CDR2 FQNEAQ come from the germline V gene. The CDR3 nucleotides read TGTGCCAGCAGCGTGCACCCGGACCGGGAGGAGACCCAGTACTTC. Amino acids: CASSVHPDREETQYF.

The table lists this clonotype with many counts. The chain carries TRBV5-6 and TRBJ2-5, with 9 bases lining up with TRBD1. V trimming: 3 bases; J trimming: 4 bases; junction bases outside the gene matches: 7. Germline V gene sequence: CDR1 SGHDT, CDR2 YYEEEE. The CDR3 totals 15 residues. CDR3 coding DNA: TGTGCCAGCAGCTACCGACAGGGGGGCGTAGAGACCCAGTACTTC. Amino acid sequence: CASSYRQGGVETQYF.

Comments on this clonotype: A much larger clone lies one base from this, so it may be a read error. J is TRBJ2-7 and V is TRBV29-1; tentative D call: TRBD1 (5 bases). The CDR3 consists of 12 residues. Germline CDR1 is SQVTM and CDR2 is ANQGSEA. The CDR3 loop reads CSVGQGRAERYF. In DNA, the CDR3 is TGCAGCGTTGGGCAGGGAAGAGCTGAGCGGTACTTC.

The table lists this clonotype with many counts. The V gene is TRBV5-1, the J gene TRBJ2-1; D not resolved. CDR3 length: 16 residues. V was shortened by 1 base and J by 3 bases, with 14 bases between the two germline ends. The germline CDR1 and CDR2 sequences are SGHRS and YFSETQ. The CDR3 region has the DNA TGCGCCAGCAGCTTGTTAGGTGGAGAATTCTACAATGAGCAGTTCTTC. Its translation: CASSLLGGEFYNEQFF.

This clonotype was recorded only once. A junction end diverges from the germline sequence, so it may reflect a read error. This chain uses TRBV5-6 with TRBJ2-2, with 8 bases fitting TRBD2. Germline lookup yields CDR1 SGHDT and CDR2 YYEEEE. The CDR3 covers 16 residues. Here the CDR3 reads CASSQPSGPKTGELFF. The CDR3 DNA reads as TGTGCCAGCAGCCAACCTAGCGGGCCTAAAACCGGGGAGCTTTTTTTT.

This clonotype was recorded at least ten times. The CDR3 protein is CASSSMWGQPQHF. Here the CDR3 DNA reads TGTGCCAGCAGCTCAATGTGGGGTCAGCCCCAGCATTTT. The chain joins TRBV7-2 to TRBJ1-5; D remains ambiguous. The V end lost 4 bases, the J end lost 6 bases, and 10 bases lay between the germline ends. This CDR3 has 13 amino acids. Germline values: CDR1 SGHTA, CDR2 FQGNSA. The full variable domain, in which reference TRBV7-2 and TRBJ1-5 provide the parts outside the CDR3, is GAGVSQSPSNKVTEKGKDVELRCDPISGHTALYWYRQSLGQGLEFLIYFQGNSAPDKSGLPSDRFSAERTGGSVSTLTIQRTQQEDSAVYLCASSSMWGQPQHFGDGTRLSIL.

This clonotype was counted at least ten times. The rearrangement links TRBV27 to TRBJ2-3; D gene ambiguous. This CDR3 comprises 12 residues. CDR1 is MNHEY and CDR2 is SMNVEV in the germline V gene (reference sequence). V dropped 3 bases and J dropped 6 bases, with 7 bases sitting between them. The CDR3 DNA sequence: TGTGCCAGCAGTTTGTCAGCGGATACGCAGTATTTT. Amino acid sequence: CASSLSADTQYF.

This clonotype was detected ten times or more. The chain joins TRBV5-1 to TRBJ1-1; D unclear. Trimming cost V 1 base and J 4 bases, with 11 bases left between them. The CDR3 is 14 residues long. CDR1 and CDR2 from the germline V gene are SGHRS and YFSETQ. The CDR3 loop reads CASSLSNVATEAFF. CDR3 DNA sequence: TGCGCCAGCAGCTTGAGTAACGTGGCCACTGAAGCTTTCTTT.

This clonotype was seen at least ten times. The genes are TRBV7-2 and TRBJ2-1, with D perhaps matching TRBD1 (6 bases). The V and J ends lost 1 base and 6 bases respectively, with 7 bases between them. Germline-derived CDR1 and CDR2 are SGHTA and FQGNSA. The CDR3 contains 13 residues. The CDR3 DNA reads TGTGCCAGCAGCTTAGAGGGGGTCAATGAGCAGTTCTTC. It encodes CASSLEGVNEQFF.

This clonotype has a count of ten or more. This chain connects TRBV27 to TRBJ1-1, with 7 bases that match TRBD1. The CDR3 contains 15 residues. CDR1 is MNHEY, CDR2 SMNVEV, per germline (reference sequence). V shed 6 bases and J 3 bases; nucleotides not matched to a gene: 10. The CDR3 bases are TGTGCCAGCAGGGGGGGGTCAGGGGGGGACACTGAAGCTTTCTTT. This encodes CASRGGSGGDTEAFF.

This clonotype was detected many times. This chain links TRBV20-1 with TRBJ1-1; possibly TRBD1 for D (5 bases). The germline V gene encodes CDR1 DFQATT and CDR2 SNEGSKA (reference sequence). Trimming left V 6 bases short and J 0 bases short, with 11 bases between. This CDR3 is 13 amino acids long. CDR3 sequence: CSAGGELNTEAFF. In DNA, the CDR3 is TGCAGTGCCGGGGGAGAGCTGAACACTGAAGCTTTCTTT.

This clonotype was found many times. The CDR3 region has the DNA TGCAGTGCTAGACTAGCGGGGGGGCAAAATACGCAGTATTTT. Residues: CSARLAGGQNTQYF. The chain links TRBV20-1 to TRBJ2-3; 12 nucleotides agree with TRBD2. The V segment lost 2 bases and the J segment 7 bases; nucleotides outside the gene matches: 4. Germline V gene sequence: CDR1 DFQATT, CDR2 SNEGSKA (reference sequence). The CDR3 consists of 14 residues.

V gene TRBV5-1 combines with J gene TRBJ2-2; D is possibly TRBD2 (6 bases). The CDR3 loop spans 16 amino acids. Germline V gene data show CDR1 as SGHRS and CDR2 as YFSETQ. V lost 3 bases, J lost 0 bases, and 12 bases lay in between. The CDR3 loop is CASSSGLIANTGELFF. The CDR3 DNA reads TGCGCCAGCAGCTCGGGACTGATCGCGAACACCGGGGAGCTGTTTTTT.